This T cell receptor beta chain was recorded in a study of blood T cell repertoires in COVID-19. Study details: Samples of COVID-19 (acute and convalescent) were obtained from the United States, Italy and Spain. In each case, the material was cDNA or gDNA derived from T cells, B-cell-depleted T cells, or PBMCs.

V trimming: 2 bases; J trimming: 1 base; junction bases outside the gene matches: 3. Germline loops: CDR1 MNHEY, CDR2 SVGAGI. The CDR3 consists of 15 residues. In the original analysis: Reference gene primer amplification gave nucleated cell count estimates. Data came from immunoSEQ multiplex PCR; TCRdb stores just in-frame clones and leaves some out. That table furnishes V, J and clone size, whereas the DNA furnished D and trimming. Among about 140,000 clones listed, about 90% were seen once. The V and J genes are TRBV6-5 and TRBJ1-1, with TRBD1 matching over 8 bases. The clonotype comes from a woman aged 55-70 years with acute or convalescent COVID-19. The sequenced material came from peripheral blood. CDR3 sequence: CASSYTGTGNTEAFF. Written as DNA, the CDR3 is TGTGCCAGCAGTTACACCGGGACAGGGAACACTGAAGCTTTCTTT.